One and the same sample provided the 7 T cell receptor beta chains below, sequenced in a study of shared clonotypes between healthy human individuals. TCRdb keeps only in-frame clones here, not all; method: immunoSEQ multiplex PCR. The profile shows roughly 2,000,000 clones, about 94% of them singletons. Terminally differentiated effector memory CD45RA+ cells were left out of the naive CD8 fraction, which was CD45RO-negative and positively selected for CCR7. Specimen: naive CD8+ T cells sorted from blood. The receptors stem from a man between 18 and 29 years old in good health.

CDR3 coding DNA: TGTGCCAGCAGTCCCACCCAGGGCTCTCTGGGGCAGTACTTC. Its protein product is CASSPTQGSLGQYF. V usage is TRBV27 and J usage is TRBJ2-7, with a tentative D call TRBD1 (5 bases). The germline V gene encodes CDR1 MNHEY and CDR2 SMNVEV (reference sequence). This CDR3 region has 14 residues. V lost 5 bases and J lost 9, with 20 bases in between.

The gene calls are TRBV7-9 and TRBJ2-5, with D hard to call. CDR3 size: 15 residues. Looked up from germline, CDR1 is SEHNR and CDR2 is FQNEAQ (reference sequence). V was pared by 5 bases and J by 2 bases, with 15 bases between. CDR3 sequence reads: CASSPKGLLQETQYF. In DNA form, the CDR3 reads TGTGCCAGCAGCCCCAAAGGGTTATTGCAAGAGACCCAGTACTTC.

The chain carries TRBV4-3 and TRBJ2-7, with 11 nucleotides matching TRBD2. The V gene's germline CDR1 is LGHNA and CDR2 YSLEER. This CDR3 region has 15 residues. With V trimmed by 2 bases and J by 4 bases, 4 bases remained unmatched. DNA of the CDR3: TGCGCCAGCAGCCAATTAGGGACTAGCGGTTACGAGCAGTACTTC. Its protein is CASSQLGTSGYEQYF.

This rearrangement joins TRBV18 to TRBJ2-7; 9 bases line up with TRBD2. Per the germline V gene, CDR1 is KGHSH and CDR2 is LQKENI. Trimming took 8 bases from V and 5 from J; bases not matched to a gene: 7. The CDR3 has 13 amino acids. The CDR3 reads CASKPSGKDEQYF. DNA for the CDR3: TGTGCCAGCAAACCTAGCGGGAAGGACGAGCAGTACTTC.

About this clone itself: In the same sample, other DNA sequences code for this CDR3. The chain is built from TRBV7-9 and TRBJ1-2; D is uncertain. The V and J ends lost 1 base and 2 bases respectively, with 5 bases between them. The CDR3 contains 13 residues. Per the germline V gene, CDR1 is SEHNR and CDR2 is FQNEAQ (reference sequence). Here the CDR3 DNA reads TGTGCCAGCAGCTTAGGTCAGAACTATGGCTACACCTTC. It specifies CASSLGQNYGYTF.

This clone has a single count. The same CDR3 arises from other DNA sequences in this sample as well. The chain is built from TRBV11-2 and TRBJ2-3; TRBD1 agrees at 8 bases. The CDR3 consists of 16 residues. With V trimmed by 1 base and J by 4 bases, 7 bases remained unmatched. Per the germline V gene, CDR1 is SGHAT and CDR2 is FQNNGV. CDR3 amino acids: CASSLGPGTGADTQYF. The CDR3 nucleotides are TGTGCCAGCAGCTTAGGCCCCGGGACAGGCGCAGATACGCAGTATTTT.

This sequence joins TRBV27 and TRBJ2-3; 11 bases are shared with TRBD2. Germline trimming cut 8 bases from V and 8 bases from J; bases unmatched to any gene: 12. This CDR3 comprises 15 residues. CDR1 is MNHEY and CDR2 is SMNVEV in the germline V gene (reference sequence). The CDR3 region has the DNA TGTGCCAGCGGAGAACTAGCGGGAGATAGGCGTACGCAGTATTTT. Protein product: CASGELAGDRRTQYF.